What follows are 20 T cell receptor beta chains derived from one specimen sequenced in a study of blood T cells in healthy people across ages. A J-beta primer mix and a sample-barcoded 5' primer were used in a second PCR of about 6 to 12 cycles. Each CDR3 protein is one row after TCRdb ran MiXCR on the 5' RACE reads. The sample includes about a million distinct CDR3 sequences, roughly 51% of them seen just once. Material: blood. The receptors originated from a woman between 55 and 75 years old in good health.

This clonotype has more than one count but fewer than ten. This chain uses TRBV12-3 or TRBV12-4 with TRBJ2-1, with D perhaps given as TRBD1 or TRBD2 (6 bases each). This CDR3 has 15 amino acids. V was trimmed by 4 bases and J by 7 bases, leaving 17 bases between them. The CDR3 sequence is CASSSYGGPLNEQFF. The CDR3 nucleotides are TGTGCCAGCAGTTCCTATGGGGGGCCGTTGAATGAGCAGTTCTTC.

This clonotype appeared a few times. The chain joins TRBV29-1 to TRBJ2-7, with 11 bases aligning to TRBD2. Germline lookup yields CDR1 SQVTM and CDR2 ANQGSEA. V shed 1 base, J shed 1 base, and the junction held 15 bases outside the gene matches. The CDR3 spans 19 residues. The CDR3 here is CSVEALAGDPRCGSYEQYF. The CDR3 nucleotides are TGCAGCGTTGAAGCACTAGCGGGAGATCCCAGATGTGGTTCCTACGAGCAGTACTTC.

The V call is TRBV20-1, the J call TRBJ2-2; a possible D gene is TRBD2 (6 bases). The germline CDR1 and CDR2 sequences are DFQATT and SNEGSKA (reference sequence). Deletions cut 1 base from V and 3 bases from J, with 9 bases between. This CDR3 spans 14 amino acids. CDR3: CSARAGTHTGELFF. The CDR3, as DNA: TGCAGTGCTAGAGCCGGGACTCACACCGGGGAGCTGTTTTTT.

The chain has TRBV28 and TRBJ2-1, with TRBD2 identical over 11 bases. Trimming took 8 bases from V and 3 from J; bases not matched to a gene: 18. The germline V gene encodes CDR1 MDHEN and CDR2 SYDVKM. The CDR3 loop spans 19 amino acids. The CDR3 spells CASLRLAGIRHRNYNEQFF. The CDR3 DNA follows: TGTGCCAGCCTACGACTAGCGGGAATTAGACACCGCAACTACAATGAGCAGTTCTTC.

The chain couples TRBV3-1 to TRBJ1-6, with no clear D. CDR3 length: 13 amino acids. Germline CDR1 and CDR2: LGHDT and YNNKEL (reference sequence). The germline V and J ends were trimmed by 0 bases and 13 bases, with 10 bases remaining between them. The CDR3 region has the DNA TGTGCCAGCAGCCAAGATTATCGGCCCCCCCTCCACTTT. This encodes CASSQDYRPPLHF.

The J gene is TRBJ1-5, the V gene TRBV6-6, with 10 bases identical to TRBD1. The germline CDR1 and CDR2 sequences are MNHNY and SVGAGI (reference sequence). The length of the CDR3 is 17 residues. After removal of 2 bases from V and 4 bases from J, the junction contained 8 bases not matched to a gene. The CDR3 DNA is TGTGCCAGCAGTTACGCCTCCGGGACAGGGGCAAATCAGCCCCAGCATTTT. Amino acids: CASSYASGTGANQPQHF.

The chain links TRBV7-2 to TRBJ2-5, with a tentative D call TRBD1 (5 bases). The J call could be wrong; TRBJ2-7 is a better fit for the DNA end. This CDR3 comprises 15 residues. The V gene's germline CDR1 is SGHTA and CDR2 FQGNSA. CDR3 DNA: TGTGCCAGCAGCGGCAGGACATACCTTGCCTACGAGCAGTACTTC. Its translation is CASSGRTYLAYEQYF.

This clonotype was counted between two and nine times. The chain joins TRBV25-1 to TRBJ1-1; a possible D gene is TRBD1 (5 bases). The CDR3 spans 14 residues. Germline lookup yields CDR1 MGHDK and CDR2 SYGVNS. Between the trimmed V and J ends, which lost 3 bases and 1 base, there was a span of 9 bases. Here the CDR3 DNA reads TGTGCCAGCAGTGAGGGGACTCAGAACACTGAAGCTTTCTTT. Its protein product is CASSEGTQNTEAFF.

The V and J genes are TRBV20-1 and TRBJ2-7; D gene ambiguous. V was clipped by 6 bases and J by 3 bases, with 15 bases between them. The CDR3 totals 13 residues. Germline CDR1 reads DFQATT; CDR2 reads SNEGSKA (reference sequence). The CDR3 protein is CSAPSQRNYEQYF. The CDR3 DNA is TGCAGTGCCCCCAGCCAGCGAAACTACGAGCAGTACTTC.

The rearrangement links TRBV4-3 to TRBJ2-1; 14 positions match TRBD2. Germline V CDR1 and CDR2: LGHNA, YSLEER. The junction had 14 bases not matched to a gene; V was cut back by 4 bases and J by 0 bases. The CDR3 extends over 21 amino acids. The CDR3: CASSRTHGLAGGPSSYNEQFF. CDR3 nucleotide sequence: TGCGCCAGCAGCCGGACCCACGGACTAGCGGGAGGACCAAGCTCCTACAATGAGCAGTTCTTC.

This chain joins TRBV20-1 and TRBJ2-5; 10 bases line up with TRBD2. The J call may be in error: the DNA end matches TRBJ2-7 better. Germline V gene sequence: CDR1 DFQATT, CDR2 SNEGSKA (reference sequence). CDR3 length: 18 amino acids. The CDR3 DNA is TGCAGTGCTAAGGGGCCTAGCGGGGGAGGAAACCTTCTCTACGAGCAGTACTTC. This encodes CSAKGPSGGGNLLYEQYF.

The J gene is TRBJ2-5, the V gene TRBV18; 10 positions match TRBD1. V lost 5 bases to trimming and J lost 4 bases; unmatched junction nucleotides: 13. This CDR3 has 17 residues. CDR1 and CDR2 (germline): KGHSH, LQKENI. The CDR3 sequence is CASSGLSGTGARETQYF. The CDR3 region has the DNA TGTGCCAGCTCAGGACTATCCGGGACAGGGGCCCGAGAGACCCAGTACTTC.

A few counts support this clonotype. The CDR3 nucleotides are TGCGCCAGCAGGGACATCAGTTGGGAGCAGTACTTC. It yields the protein CASRDISWEQYF. This rearrangement joins TRBV10-2 to TRBJ2-7; D possibly corresponds to TRBD1 (5 bases). There are 12 residues in the CDR3. Germline V gives CDR1 WSHSY, CDR2 SAAADI. Trimming took 6 bases from V and 7 from J, leaving 13 bases between them.

The chain uses TRBV5-1 and TRBJ1-6, with D perhaps matching TRBD1 (5 bases). CDR1 is SGHRS, CDR2 YFSETQ, per germline. The CDR3 length is 14 residues. The ends were cut back, 9 bases at V and 7 bases at J, with 17 bases in the middle. CDR3 protein: CATRYGTENSPLHF. CDR3 coding DNA: TGCGCCACACGGTACGGGACGGAAAATTCACCCCTCCACTTT.

The chain joins TRBV3-1 to TRBJ2-7, with 10 bases aligning to TRBD2. The CDR3 consists of 17 residues. Germline V gene sequence: CDR1 LGHDT, CDR2 YNNKEL (reference sequence). J lost 0 bases, V lost 7 bases, and 12 bases had no gene match. CDR3 residues: CASIGWASGSHSYEQYF. The CDR3 DNA sequence: TGTGCCAGCATTGGGTGGGCTAGCGGGAGCCACTCCTACGAGCAGTACTTC.

In this sample, this clonotype turned up a few times. CDR3 amino acids: CASSAANTEAFF. The CDR3 nucleotides read TGTGCCAGCAGTGCAGCGAACACTGAAGCTTTCTTT. The genes are TRBV6-1 and TRBJ1-1; D gene uncertain. This CDR3 is 12 amino acids long. V was pared by 4 bases and J by 1 base, with 4 bases between. Germline V CDR1 and CDR2: MNHNS, SASEGT.

This chain joins TRBV6-1 and TRBJ1-2, with D unclear. Deletions cut 5 bases from V and 3 bases from J, with 10 bases between. The CDR3 is 13 amino acids. Germline assignment: CDR1 MNHNS and CDR2 SASEGT. The DNA of the CDR3 is TGTGCCAGCAGTCAAATGGACCACTATGGCTACACCTTC. This encodes CASSQMDHYGYTF.

The V and J genes are TRBV6-6 and TRBJ2-7; TRBD1 matches 7 bases. V shed 8 bases and J 0 bases; nucleotides not matched to a gene: 7. Germline CDR1 and CDR2: MNHNY and SVGAGI (reference sequence). This CDR3 is 14 amino acids long. In nucleotides, the CDR3 is TGTGCCAGCGGGAACAGGGGAACCTCCTACGAGCAGTACTTC. Translated, it gives CASGNRGTSYEQYF.

In regard to this clonotype: Sequence at one end of the junction differs from germline and may be a read error. V and J are TRBV10-3 and TRBJ2-7; TRBD2 is a possible D gene (6 bases). The DNA end lines up better with TRBJ2-5; the J call may be wrong. CDR3 length equals 16 residues. Germline lookup yields CDR1 ENHRY and CDR2 SYGVKD. CDR3 sequence reads: CATSEPEEGVKETQYF. The CDR3 DNA sequence: TGTGCCACCAGTGAACCTGAGGAGGGTGTGAAAGAGACCCAGTACTTC.

The genes are TRBV5-5 and TRBJ2-5, with TRBD1 identical over 7 bases. Trimming cost V 5 bases and J 2 bases; bases outside gene matches: 6. The CDR3 totals 14 residues. In germline, CDR1 is SGHKS, CDR2 YYEKEE (reference sequence). CDR3 nucleotide sequence: TGTGCCAGCAGTTTTGGACAGGTTCAAGAGACCCAGTACTTC. Protein: CASSFGQVQETQYF. The full variable domain, with the rest looked up from reference TRBV5-5 and TRBJ2-5, is DAGVTQSPTHLIKTRGQQVTLRCSPISGHKSVSWYQQVLGQGPQFIFQYYEKEERGRGNFPDRFSARQFPNYSSELNVNALLLGDSALYLCASSFGQVQETQYFGPGTRLLVL.